This TCR beta chain comes out of a study of shared clonotypes between healthy human individuals. Whole-study findings and limits: Relative to memory subsets, naive subsets generally showed larger estimated richness.

HIV-negative, healthy adults without recent acute infections or vaccinations were the donors. Per the germline V gene, CDR1 is SGHAT and CDR2 is FQNNGV. With 5 bases clipped from V and 11 bases from J, the junction kept 14 bases outside the gene matches. The CDR3 covers 14 residues. Comment on this clone: Its specificity is not known.

Per sorted-subset replicate PCR, input was about 180 ng DNA, representing tens of thousands of T cell genomes. The data were produced by immunoSEQ multiplex PCR, yet TCRdb's version contains in-frame clones alone and is incomplete. The data hold approximately 350,000 clones, with around 96% observed a single time. This clonotype was sampled from a man younger than 40 in good health. Sequencing used memory CD8+ T cells sorted from blood. The subset was: CD45RO+ cells pooled with CCR7-negative TemRA cells. The chain has TRBV11-2 and TRBJ2-7; TRBD2 aligns across 8 bases. Here the CDR3 reads CASSAQESGSKEYF. The DNA for the CDR3 is TGTGCCAGCAGCGCGCAGGAAAGCGGGAGCAAGGAGTACTTC.